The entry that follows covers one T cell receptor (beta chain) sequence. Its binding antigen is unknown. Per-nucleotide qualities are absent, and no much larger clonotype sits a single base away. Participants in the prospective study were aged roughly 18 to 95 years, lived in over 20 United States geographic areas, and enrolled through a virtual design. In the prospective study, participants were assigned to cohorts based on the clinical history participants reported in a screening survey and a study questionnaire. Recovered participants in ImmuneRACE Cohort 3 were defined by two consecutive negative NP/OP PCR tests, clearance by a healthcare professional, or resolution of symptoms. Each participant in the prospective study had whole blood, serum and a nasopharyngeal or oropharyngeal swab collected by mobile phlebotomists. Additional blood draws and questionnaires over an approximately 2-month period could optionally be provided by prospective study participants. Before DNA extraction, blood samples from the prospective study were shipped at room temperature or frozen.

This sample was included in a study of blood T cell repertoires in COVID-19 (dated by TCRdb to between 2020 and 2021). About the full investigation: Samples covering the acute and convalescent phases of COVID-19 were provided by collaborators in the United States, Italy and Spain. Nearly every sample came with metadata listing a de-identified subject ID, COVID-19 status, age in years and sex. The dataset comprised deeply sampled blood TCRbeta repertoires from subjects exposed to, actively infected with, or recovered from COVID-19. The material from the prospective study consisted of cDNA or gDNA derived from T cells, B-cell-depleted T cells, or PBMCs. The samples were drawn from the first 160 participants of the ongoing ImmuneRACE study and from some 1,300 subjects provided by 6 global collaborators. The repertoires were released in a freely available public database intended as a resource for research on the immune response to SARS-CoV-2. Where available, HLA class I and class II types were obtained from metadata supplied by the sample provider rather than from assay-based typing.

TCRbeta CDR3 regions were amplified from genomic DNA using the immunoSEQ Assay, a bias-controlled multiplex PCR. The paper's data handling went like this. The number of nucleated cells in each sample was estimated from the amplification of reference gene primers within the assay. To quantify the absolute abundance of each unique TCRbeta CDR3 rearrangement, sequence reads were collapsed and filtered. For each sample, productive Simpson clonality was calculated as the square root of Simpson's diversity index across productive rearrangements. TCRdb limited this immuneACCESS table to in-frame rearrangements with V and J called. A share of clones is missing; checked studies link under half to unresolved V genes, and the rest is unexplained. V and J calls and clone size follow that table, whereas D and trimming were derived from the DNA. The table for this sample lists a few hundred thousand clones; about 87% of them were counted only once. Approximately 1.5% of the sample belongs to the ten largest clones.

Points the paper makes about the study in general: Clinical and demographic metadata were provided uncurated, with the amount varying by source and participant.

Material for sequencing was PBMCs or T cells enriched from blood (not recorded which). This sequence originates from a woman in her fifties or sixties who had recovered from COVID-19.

The nucleotide sequence reads as follows: TGTGCCAGCTCACCACCCTCCGGGATAAGATACAATGAGCAGTTCTTC. It translates as CASSPPSGIRYNEQFF. The V gene is TRBV18 and the J gene is TRBJ2-1; the D region possibly corresponds to TRBD2 (5 bases align). Via the germline V gene, CDR1 is KGHSH and CDR2 LQKENI. The CDR3 holds 16 amino acids from the cysteine to the phenylalanine. Only the CDR3 part of the read is kept: 48 bases, read in frame from the first base. V and J lose 0 bases and 4 bases, and a span of 13 bases separates them.